The 25 T cell receptor beta chains in this list originate from one sample, sequenced in a study of cytomegalovirus exposure and HLA in healthy donors. The primer mix had 60 Vbeta and 13 Jbeta primers. Here immunoSEQ multiplex PCR was the method, and the copy in TCRdb shows in-frame clones only, minus some. The profile shows about 78,000 clones, 72% of them singletons. Sequencing was done on a sample of PBMCs. These receptors all stem from a woman aged 35 to 49 in good health and CMV-seropositive.

This clone came up a few times. The chain is built from TRBV27 and TRBJ2-2, with 7 bases aligning to TRBD1. The germline CDR1 and CDR2 sequences are MNHEY and SMNVEV (reference sequence). The trim removed 6 bases at V and 7 bases at J, leaving 8 bases unmatched. The CDR3 sequence is 14 residues long. Here the CDR3 DNA reads TGTGCCAGCAGCCGACAGGGTATTTACGGGGAGCTGTTTTTT. As protein: CASSRQGIYGELFF.

This clone came up once. The V call is TRBV7-2, the J call TRBJ1-4; the D gene is possibly TRBD1 (6 bases). Germline values: CDR1 SGHTA, CDR2 FQGNSA. Trimming shortened V by 4 bases and J by 4 bases, and 10 bases separated the two germline ends. The CDR3 consists of 14 residues. The CDR3 here is CASSYGQINEKLFF. The CDR3 DNA follows: TGTGCCAGCAGCTACGGACAGATTAATGAAAAACTGTTTTTT.

V is TRBV7-9 and J is TRBJ2-1; 11 bases line up with TRBD2. CDR1 is SEHNR, CDR2 FQNEAQ, per germline (reference sequence). CDR3 length equals 15 residues. Trimming removed 2 bases from V and 9 bases from J; junction bases left unmatched: 6. CDR3 in amino acids: CASSLFSGRGGEQFF. For the CDR3, the DNA is TGTGCCAGCAGCTTATTTAGCGGGAGGGGTGGTGAGCAGTTCTTC.

The chain employs TRBV5-1 and TRBJ2-1, with TRBD2 identical over 11 bases. The CDR3 is 17 residues long. Germline CDR1 is SGHRS and CDR2 is YFSETQ. V was pared by 4 bases and J by 7 bases, with 13 bases of the junction left unmatched. The CDR3 DNA is TGCGCCAGCAGCCCCGGTGGTAGCGGGAGGGTTGTGAATGAGCAGTTCTTC. Protein product: CASSPGGSGRVVNEQFF.

CDR3 protein: CAWSGGGELFF. The CDR3 region has the DNA TGTGCCTGGAGTGGAGGTGGGGAGCTGTTTTTT. The rearrangement joins TRBV30 to TRBJ2-2, with D unresolved. The V gene's germline CDR1 is GTSNPN and CDR2 SVGIG (reference sequence). The CDR3 loop spans 11 amino acids. The V end was cut by 1 base, the J end by 8 bases, with 5 bases between.

This clone was found once. The rearrangement joins TRBV5-1 to TRBJ2-7, with a tentative D call TRBD1 (6 bases). The germline V and J ends were trimmed by 0 bases and 7 bases, with 14 bases remaining between them. Germline assignment: CDR1 SGHRS and CDR2 YFSETQ. This CDR3 region has 14 residues. CDR3 amino acids: CASSLEARGREQYF. The CDR3 DNA reads as TGCGCCAGCAGCTTGGAGGCCAGGGGAAGGGAGCAGTACTTC.

Only a few counts were recorded for this clone. The genes are TRBV19 and TRBJ2-7, with D perhaps matching TRBD2 (5 bases). The CDR3 contains 11 residues. Germline lookup yields CDR1 LNHDA and CDR2 SQIVND (reference sequence). The V end was cut by 10 bases, the J end by 5 bases, with 12 bases between. The CDR3 protein is CATQREHEQYF. The DNA of the CDR3 is TGTGCCACCCAGAGGGAACACGAGCAGTACTTC.

The gene calls are TRBV6-6 and TRBJ2-3, with 10 bases aligning to TRBD2. The CDR3 is 15 residues long. Germline V gene data show CDR1 as MNHNY and CDR2 as SVGAGI (reference sequence). V was clipped by 2 bases and J by 6 bases; unmatched bases: 5. The CDR3 region is CASSYLAGAGDTQYF. In nucleotides, the CDR3 is TGTGCCAGCAGTTACCTAGCGGGGGCCGGGGATACGCAGTATTTT.

CDR3 residues: CASSPALTGPNEKLFF. CDR3 coding DNA: TGTGCCAGCTCACCAGCCCTGACAGGCCCTAATGAAAAACTGTTTTTT. V is TRBV18 and J is TRBJ1-4; maybe TRBD1 (6 bases). The V gene's germline CDR1 is KGHSH and CDR2 LQKENI. V dropped 2 bases and J dropped 3 bases, with 13 bases sitting between them. The CDR3 contains 16 residues.

This rearrangement joins TRBV19 to TRBJ2-3; TRBD1 matches 7 bases. The V and J ends lost 4 bases and 2 bases, in that order; junction bases with no gene match: 9. The CDR3 is made up of 16 amino acids. Germline loops: CDR1 LNHDA, CDR2 SQIVND (reference sequence). The CDR3 coding sequence is TGTGCCAGTAGTACATCCGGGACAGCCGACACAGATACGCAGTATTTT. It specifies CASSTSGTADTDTQYF.

DNA for the CDR3: TGCGCCAGCAGCTTGGAAGCGGGGTCCCACAATGAGCAGTTCTTC. It is translated as CASSLEAGSHNEQFF. This sequence joins TRBV5-1 and TRBJ2-1; 7 bases map to TRBD2. V shed 0 bases and J 5 bases; nucleotides not matched to a gene: 5. The CDR3 is 15 amino acids. CDR1 and CDR2 (germline): SGHRS, YFSETQ.

This clone was seen a few times. V is TRBV5-4 and J is TRBJ1-4; perhaps TRBD1 as D (6 bases). Trimming took off 4 bases at V and 8 bases at J, with 12 bases between the two ends. This CDR3 contains 13 residues. Germline loops: CDR1 SGHNT, CDR2 YYREEE (reference sequence). CDR3 residues: CASSLRGGEKLFF. CDR3 bases: TGTGCCAGCAGCCTGAGGGGGGGGGAAAAACTGTTTTTT.

The V call is TRBV9, the J call TRBJ2-1, with D possibly being TRBD1 (6 bases). The V end was cut by 0 bases, the J end by 9 bases, with 10 bases between. Germline V gene lookup returns CDR1 SGDLS and CDR2 YYNGEE. This CDR3 is 13 amino acids long. CDR3 sequence reads: CASSVEGVTEQFF. In DNA form, the CDR3 reads TGTGCCAGCAGCGTAGAGGGGGTGACTGAGCAGTTCTTC.

The chain is built from TRBV5-8 and TRBJ1-5; TRBD1 aligns across 7 bases. The CDR3 is 14 amino acids. J was trimmed by 5 bases and V by 5 bases; bases with no gene match: 7. Germline-derived CDR1 and CDR2 are SGHTS and YDEGEE. The CDR3 here is CASRIQGLDQPQHF. DNA of the CDR3: TGTGCCAGCAGGATACAGGGGCTGGATCAGCCCCAGCATTTT.

This chain joins TRBV2 and TRBJ2-5, with 8 bases that match TRBD1. The V gene end was trimmed by 4 bases and the J gene end by 3 bases; junction bases not matched to a gene: 1. The CDR3 consists of 13 residues. CDR1 SNHLY and CDR2 FYNNEI come from the germline V gene. The CDR3 nucleotides are TGTGCCAGCAGTGTACAGGGGGAAGAGACCCAGTACTTC. Translation: CASSVQGEETQYF.

V usage is TRBV2 and J usage is TRBJ2-5; D perhaps matches TRBD2 (7 bases). Deletions cut 9 bases from V and 6 bases from J, with 14 bases between. The CDR3 runs 12 residues. CDR1 is SNHLY, CDR2 FYNNEI, per germline. This CDR3 is CARQGGAQTQYF. The CDR3 nucleotides are TGTGCCAGACAGGGAGGGGCGCAGACCCAGTACTTC.

A word on this clone: The junction differs from germline at one of its ends, possibly a read error. This chain joins TRBV7-7 and TRBJ2-5; D is unclear. The CDR3 has 13 amino acids. Germline V CDR1 and CDR2: SSHAT, FNYEAQ (reference sequence). This CDR3 is CASSLYIEETQYF. Written as DNA, the CDR3 is TGTGCTAGCAGCTTGTATATAGAAGAGACCCAGTACTTC.

The rearrangement joins TRBV2 to TRBJ2-3, with a weak D call TRBD1 (6 bases). The CDR3 runs to 16 residues. V dropped 8 bases and J dropped 1 base, with 19 bases sitting between them. The germline gives CDR1 SNHLY, CDR2 FYNNEI. The CDR3 coding sequence is TGTGCCAGCGGGGGCCCTCTAGGGAGTGGCACAGATACGCAGTATTTT. This encodes CASGGPLGSGTDTQYF. Combining the CDR3 with reference TRBV2 and TRBJ2-3 gives the whole variable domain EPEVTQTPSHQVTQMGQEVILRCVPISNHLYFYWYRQILGQKVEFLVSFYNNEISEKSEIFDDQFSVERPDGSNFTLKIRSTKLEDSAMYFCASGGPLGSGTDTQYFGPGTRLTVL.

This clone was detected a few times. The chain employs TRBV19 and TRBJ2-3, with 8 bases aligning to TRBD1. J gave up 1 base and V 5 bases, and 11 bases lay outside the gene matches. The CDR3 has 17 residues. Per germline, CDR1 LNHDA and CDR2 SQIVND (reference sequence). CDR3 in DNA: TGTGCCAGTAGTCCTCGACCCCAGGGGGCTGGCACAGATACGCAGTATTTT. Translation gives CASSPRPQGAGTDTQYF.

This chain links TRBV4-1 with TRBJ2-7; 8 positions agree with TRBD2. V shed 11 bases and J 3 bases; nucleotides not matched to a gene: 9. This CDR3 has 13 residues. Germline assignment: CDR1 MGHRA and CDR2 YSYEKL. CDR3 amino acids: CASRASGSYEQYF. CDR3 DNA: TGCGCCTCCCGGGCCAGCGGGAGCTACGAGCAGTACTTC.

Only one count was recorded for this clone. CDR3 in DNA: TGTGCCTGGAGTTCAAGCGGTCACTCGACTTCACCCCTCCACTTT. This gives the protein CAWSSSGHSTSPLHF. V usage is TRBV30 and J usage is TRBJ1-6; D gene ambiguous. This CDR3 has 15 residues. The V end was cut by 2 bases, the J end by 9 bases, with 17 bases between. Germline V gene lookup returns CDR1 GTSNPN and CDR2 SVGIG (reference sequence).

The chain recombines TRBV7-2 with TRBJ1-3; D perhaps matches TRBD1 (5 bases). V dropped 5 bases and J dropped 0 bases, with 11 bases sitting between them. CDR1 SGHTA and CDR2 FQGNSA come from the germline V gene. The CDR3 consists of 15 residues. CDR3 coding DNA: TGTGCCAGCAGCCTAACAGGAGACTCTGGAAACACCATATATTTT. It translates to CASSLTGDSGNTIYF.

The rearrangement links TRBV5-8 to TRBJ1-4, with 9 bases lining up with TRBD1. The trim removed 4 bases at V and 5 bases at J, leaving 9 bases unmatched. The CDR3 consists of 16 residues. Germline CDR1 is SGHTS and CDR2 is YDEGEE. The CDR3 bases are TGTGCCAGCAGCGCTGGCGGACAGGGGCCCAATGAAAAACTGTTTTTT. It codes for CASSAGGQGPNEKLFF.

This chain connects TRBV7-6 to TRBJ2-5; 9 bases map to TRBD2. V shed 4 bases, J shed 1 base, and the junction held 7 bases outside the gene matches. The CDR3 extends over 16 amino acids. CDR1 and CDR2 (germline): SGHVS, FNYEAQ. Written as DNA, the CDR3 is TGTGCCAGCAGCTCTCGACTAGCGGAGAGCCAAGAGACCCAGTACTTC. This gives the protein CASSSRLAESQETQYF.

This chain joins TRBV28 and TRBJ2-7; TRBD1 agrees at 8 bases. This CDR3 is 14 amino acids long. Germline lookup yields CDR1 MDHEN and CDR2 SYDVKM. The J segment lost 3 bases and the V segment lost 5 bases, leaving 6 bases of the junction unmatched. Here the CDR3 reads CASSVITGGYEQYF. DNA for the CDR3: TGTGCCAGCAGTGTAATAACAGGGGGCTACGAGCAGTACTTC.